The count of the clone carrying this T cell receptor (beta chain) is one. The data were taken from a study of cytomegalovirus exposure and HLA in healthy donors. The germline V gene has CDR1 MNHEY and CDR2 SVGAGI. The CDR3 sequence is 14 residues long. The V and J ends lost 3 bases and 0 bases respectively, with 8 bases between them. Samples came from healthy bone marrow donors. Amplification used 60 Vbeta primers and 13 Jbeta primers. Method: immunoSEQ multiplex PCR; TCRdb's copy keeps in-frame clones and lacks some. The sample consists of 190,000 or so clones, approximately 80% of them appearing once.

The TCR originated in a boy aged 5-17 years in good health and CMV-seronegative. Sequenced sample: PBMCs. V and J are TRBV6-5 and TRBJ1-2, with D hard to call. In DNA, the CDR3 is TGTGCCAGCAGTTATTTAGGAGCTAACTATGGCTACACCTTC. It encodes CASSYLGANYGYTF.